The rows below give T cell receptor beta chains drawn from one sample of a study of CD8+ T cells in alopecia areata. Profiled with immunoSEQ multiplex PCR; TCRdb holds only in-frame clones, not every one. The sample contains over 95,000 clones, around 38% of which appear only once. The sample taken for sequencing was CD4+ T cells sorted from blood. The receptors come from a human donor with alopecia areata. The CDR3 runs from the conserved cysteine through the conserved F or W. The order of the fields is CDR3 length, D gene, J gene, clone size, V gene, CDR3 DNA, CDR3 protein. The D gene is left open where the match is weak. Size tells how often a clone was seen (once, few, many) or the class of an expanded clone, and some rows leave it out.

13 TRBD1 TRBJ2-1 . TRBV4-2 TGTGCCAGCAGACGGGACAGGGGAGGAGAGCAGTTCTTC CASRRDRGGEQFF
13 TRBD1 TRBJ1-2 . TRBV7-8 TGTGCCAGCAGCCCTGGACAGGTTGGGTCGCGGACCTTC CASSPGQVGSRTF
16 . TRBJ1-1 few TRBV29-1 TGCAGCGCTAATGTACAGATCCAGCGGGAATATACTGAAGCTTTCTTT CSANVQIQREYTEAFF
17 TRBD2 TRBJ2-3 . TRBV15 TGTGCCACCAGCAGATTCCGACTAGCGGGAGGGGCAGATACGCAGTATTTT CATSRFRLAGGADTQYF
11 . TRBJ2-7 . TRBV30 TGTGCCTGGAGTGCGTCTTACGAGCAGTACTTC CAWSASYEQYF
16 TRBD2 TRBJ2-3 . TRBV6-1 TGTGCCAGCAGTGACCGCGCCGGGGGGGCGAAAGATACGCAGTATTTT CASSDRAGGAKDTQYF
13 . TRBJ1-2 . TRBV2 TGTGCCAGCAGTGTCCAGGGTACCTATGGCTACACCTTC CASSVQGTYGYTF
13 . TRBJ1-2 . TRBV4-1 TGCGCCAGCAGCTCGGGGGGCAACTATGGCTACACCTTC CASSSGGNYGYTF
15 TRBD1 TRBJ2-1 . TRBV27 TGTGCCAGCATCTTACAGGGGGAGTCCTACAATGAGCAGTTCTTC CASILQGESYNEQFF
15 . TRBJ1-1 few TRBV7-6 TGTGCCAGCAGCTTAGCGGTTGGGGTTGCCGCTGAAGCTTTCTTT CASSLAVGVAAEAFF
14 . TRBJ2-7 . TRBV2 TGTGCCAGCAGTCTAGACAGGCTAGGCTACGAGCAGTACTTC CASSLDRLGYEQYF
15 . TRBJ2-2 . TRBV19 TGTGCCAGTAGTATCACGGACGCGAACACCGGGGAGCTGTTTTTT CASSITDANTGELFF
14 . TRBJ2-5 few TRBV2 TGTGCCACTCGGCTCCAGGGGGGGTCCAGGACCCAGTACTTC CATRLQGGSRTQYF
13 . TRBJ2-6 . TRBV5-1 TGCGCCAGCTGTCGCTCTGGGGCCAACGTCCTGACTTTC CASCRSGANVLTF
12 . TRBJ2-7 . TRBV29-1 TGCAGCGTTGAATTGAGCTCCTACGAGCAGTACTTC CSVELSSYEQYF
15 TRBD2 TRBJ2-1 few TRBV7-9 TGTGCCAGCAGCCGACTAGCGAGCTCCTACAATGAGCAGTTCTTC CASSRLASSYNEQFF
13 . TRBJ2-5 . TRBV5-1 TGCGCCAGCAGCTTCGACGGGGTAGAGACCCAGTACTTC CASSFDGVETQYF
14 . TRBJ1-5 . TRBV28 TGTGCCAGCAGTTCGTCAGGGTCCAATCAGCCCCAGCATTTT CASSSSGSNQPQHF
16 TRBD1 TRBJ1-1 . TRBV5-1 TGCGCCAGCAGCTCCCTAGACAGGGGCCTGAACACTGAAGCTTTCTTT CASSSLDRGLNTEAFF
14 . TRBJ1-2 . TRBV28 TGTGCCAGCAGTTCTCAGGGACCGTACTATGGCTACACCTTC CASSSQGPYYGYTF
15 TRBD1 TRBJ1-1 few TRBV4-1 TGCGCCAGCAGCCACCTGGACAGGGGGAGCACTGAAGCTTTCTTT CASSHLDRGSTEAFF
15 TRBD1 TRBJ2-5 . TRBV5-6 TGTGCCAGCAGCTGGACCGGGACAGGGGAAGAGACCCAGTACTTC CASSWTGTGEETQYF
13 TRBD1 TRBJ2-3 . TRBV27 TGTGCCAGTAGACGGGACAGGGATGCTACGCAGTATTTT CASRRDRDATQYF
14 . TRBJ2-3 . TRBV30 TGTGCCTGGAGTGTACTGGACAGAAGCAATACGCAGTATTTT CAWSVLDRSNTQYF
13 . TRBJ2-3 few TRBV30 TGTGCCTGGAGTCCGAGGAGAGCGGATACGCAGTATTTT CAWSPRRADTQYF
11 . TRBJ1-2 . TRBV30 TGTGCCTGGAGTGCGGGAGGAAGCTACACCTTC CAWSAGGSYTF
11 TRBD1 TRBJ2-7 once TRBV20-1 TGCAGTGCAAGGGACAGCTACGAGCAGTACTTC CSARDSYEQYF
12 . TRBJ1-4 . TRBV6-5 TGTGCCAGCGCTCCCCCCACAGGACCACCCGTTTTT CASAPPTGPPVF
12 . TRBJ2-5 . TRBV13 TGTGCCAGCGCACAGCTTCAAGAGACTCAGTACTTC CASAQLQETQYF
14 . TRBJ2-5 . TRBV5-4 TGCGCCAGCAGCCAAGGGCACAATCAAGAGACCCAGTACTTC CASSQGHNQETQYF
14 . TRBJ1-1 few TRBV7-9 TGTGCCAGCAGCTGGAGCGGTAGTAACACTGAAGCTTTCTTT CASSWSGSNTEAFF
14 . TRBJ1-4 . TRBV7-8 TGTGCCAGCAGCTTAGAATTTACACCTGGAAAACTGTTTTTT CASSLEFTPGKLFF
14 . TRBJ1-2 . TRBV28 TGTGCCAGCAGTTTAATGGGGGGCCGGTATGGCTACACCTTC CASSLMGGRYGYTF
13 . TRBJ2-3 few TRBV30 TGTGCCTGGAGTGTACGCTTCACAGATACGCAGTATTTT CAWSVRFTDTQYF
15 . TRBJ2-2 . TRBV5-4 TGTGCCAGCAGCTTGGCGACAGGGAACACCGGGGAGCTGTTTTTT CASSLATGNTGELFF
13 TRBD1 TRBJ2-1 . TRBV6-1 TGTGCCAGCAGTGGCCGACAGGGCGATGAGCAGTTCTTC CASSGRQGDEQFF
15 . TRBJ2-5 . TRBV30 TGTGCCTGGAGTGACCCGAGACAGGTTAAAGAGACCCAGTACTTC CAWSDPRQVKETQYF
15 TRBD2 TRBJ2-2 few TRBV14 TGTGCCAGCAGCCAAGGCCTAGCGGGGACCGGGGAGCTGTTTTTT CASSQGLAGTGELFF
11 . TRBJ2-7 few TRBV2 TGTGCCAGCAGTGGTGGGTACGAGCAGTACTTC CASSGGYEQYF
15 TRBD2 TRBJ2-3 . TRBV9 TGTGCCAGCAGGGGACTAGCGGGAGGGACAGATACGCAGTATTTT CASRGLAGGTDTQYF
13 TRBD1 TRBJ1-2 few TRBV28 TGTGCCAGCAGTCACGGGACAGCCCCTGGCTACACCTTC CASSHGTAPGYTF
16 . TRBJ1-5 few TRBV13 TGTGCCAGCAGCCGAAACTACGAAGGGCCGAATCAGCCCCAGCATTTT CASSRNYEGPNQPQHF
14 . TRBJ2-7 . TRBV30 TGTGCCTGGAGTCTCAAGGGGGGATCCTACGAGCAGTACTTC CAWSLKGGSYEQYF
12 . TRBJ2-5 . TRBV7-2 TGTGCCAGCAGCCTCGGAAGGGAGACCCAGTACTTC CASSLGRETQYF
15 . TRBJ2-6 . TRBV29-1 TGCTCCATCGCGGGGGCGAGCTCTGGGGCCAACGTCCTGACTTTC CSIAGASSGANVLTF
15 . TRBJ1-2 . TRBV6-5 TGTGCCAGCAGTATCCCGGGACGGCCCTCAGGGGGCTACACCTTC CASSIPGRPSGGYTF
16 TRBD2 TRBJ2-3 . TRBV28 TGTGCCAGCAGCCGCGCCGGCGGGGGGGTATTGGATACGCAGTATTTT CASSRAGGGVLDTQYF
17 TRBD1 TRBJ2-3 once TRBV5-1 TGCGCCAGCAGCTTGTCCGTAGGGGGCGAAAGCACAGATACGCAGTATTTT CASSLSVGGESTDTQYF
14 . TRBJ2-3 few TRBV23-1 TGCGCCAGCAGCCGCCTTACCGAGGAAGGTACGCAGTATTTT CASSRLTEEGTQYF
15 TRBD2 TRBJ2-1 . TRBV5-1 TGCGCCAGCAGCTTATCTAGCGGGGATTACAATGAGCAGTTCTTC CASSLSSGDYNEQFF
15 TRBD2 TRBJ2-5 . TRBV15 TGTGCCACCAGCAGAGAAGGACTAGCGGGGGGGGACCAGTACTTC CATSREGLAGGDQYF
15 . TRBJ2-2 . TRBV2 TGTGCCAGCAGTGAAGCGGGCTGGAACACCGGGGAGCTGTTTTTT CASSEAGWNTGELFF
16 TRBD1 TRBJ1-2 . TRBV30 TGTGCCTGGAGGGCACGAGGGACAGGGAGGAACTATGGCTACACCTTC CAWRARGTGRNYGYTF
12 . TRBJ1-2 few TRBV23-1 TGCGCCAGCAGTCAATCAAGCTATGGCTACACCTTC CASSQSSYGYTF
14 . TRBJ2-1 . TRBV28 TGTGCCAGCAGTCCGTTCCGCTCCTACAATGAGCAGTTCTTC CASSPFRSYNEQFF
13 . TRBJ1-1 . TRBV29-1 TGCAGCGTTGGTGGAGGGGCGAACACTGAAGCTTTCTTT CSVGGGANTEAFF
13 . TRBJ1-5 . TRBV30 TGTGCCTGGAGTGGGGGTGGCAATCAGCCCCAGCATTTT CAWSGGGNQPQHF